Listed below are T cell receptor beta chains from one sample, sequenced in a study of siplizumab effects on memory and regulatory T cells. Sequencing was performed with immunoSEQ multiplex PCR; in TCRdb, only in-frame clones are kept and a portion is missing. The sample holds around 97,000 clones, over 90% seen once. Sequences were obtained from non-Treg CD4+ T cells sorted from blood. The receptors were gathered from a human donor in good health. Each CDR3 is given with its conserved first and last residue. A D gene is named only where the DNA matches it firmly. Clone size, where shown, is once, few, many, or a class for clones that have expanded.

v_call: TRBV6-5; clone_size: NA; j_call: TRBJ2-1; d_call: NA; cdr3_aa: CASSYLRGSYNEQFF; cdr3_nt: TGTGCCAGCAGTTACCTCCGTGGCTCCTACAATGAGCAGTTCTTC
v_call: TRBV6-4; clone_size: NA; j_call: TRBJ2-3; d_call: TRBD1; cdr3_aa: CASSENGQGKSTDTQYF; cdr3_nt: TGTGCCAGCAGCGAAAATGGACAGGGAAAAAGCACAGATACGCAGTATTTT
v_call: TRBV7-3; clone_size: once; j_call: TRBJ2-1; d_call: NA; cdr3_aa: CASGGWSEQFF; cdr3_nt: TGTGCCAGCGGGGGTTGGAGTGAGCAGTTCTTC
v_call: TRBV7-8; clone_size: NA; j_call: TRBJ2-1; d_call: NA; cdr3_aa: CASSLGGARLNEQFF; cdr3_nt: TGTGCCAGCAGCTTAGGCGGGGCGAGGCTGAATGAGCAGTTCTTC
v_call: TRBV28; clone_size: NA; j_call: TRBJ2-7; d_call: TRBD2; cdr3_aa: CASRTGEGLAGGFVSYEQYF; cdr3_nt: TGTGCCAGCAGAACAGGGGAGGGACTAGCGGGAGGGTTCGTATCCTACGAGCAGTACTTC
v_call: TRBV28; clone_size: NA; j_call: TRBJ1-3; d_call: NA; cdr3_aa: CASSSNHRAAGNTIYF; cdr3_nt: TGTGCCAGCAGTTCCAATCACAGGGCCGCTGGAAACACCATATATTTT
v_call: TRBV18; clone_size: NA; j_call: TRBJ2-3; d_call: TRBD2; cdr3_aa: CASSTAGGGMTDTQYF; cdr3_nt: TGTGCCAGCTCAACCGCGGGAGGCGGCATGACAGATACGCAGTATTTT
v_call: TRBV5-1; clone_size: NA; j_call: TRBJ2-1; d_call: NA; cdr3_aa: CASSRPRLGGGNEQFF; cdr3_nt: TGCGCCAGCAGCCGTCCCCGACTCGGAGGAGGCAATGAGCAGTTCTTC
v_call: TRBV5-1; clone_size: NA; j_call: TRBJ2-7; d_call: NA; cdr3_aa: CASSFGLPPYEQYF; cdr3_nt: TGCGCCAGCAGCTTTGGTCTTCCCCCCTACGAGCAGTACTTC
v_call: TRBV30; clone_size: NA; j_call: TRBJ2-7; d_call: TRBD2; cdr3_aa: CAWRFPWTSGYEQYF; cdr3_nt: TGTGCCTGGAGGTTCCCCTGGACTAGCGGATACGAGCAGTACTTC
v_call: TRBV6-5; clone_size: NA; j_call: TRBJ1-3; d_call: NA; cdr3_aa: CASSYSGYSGNTIYF; cdr3_nt: TGTGCCAGCAGTTACTCCGGATACTCTGGAAACACCATATATTTT
v_call: TRBV6-1; clone_size: once; j_call: TRBJ2-7; d_call: NA; cdr3_aa: CASSEEGGFGEQYF; cdr3_nt: TGTGCCAGCAGTGAAGAAGGAGGGTTCGGCGAGCAGTACTTC
v_call: TRBV27; clone_size: NA; j_call: TRBJ1-6; d_call: NA; cdr3_aa: CASSYHSSPVRSPLHF; cdr3_nt: TGTGCCAGCAGCTACCACTCCAGCCCGGTGCGGTCACCCCTCCACTTT
v_call: TRBV7-9; clone_size: NA; j_call: TRBJ2-1; d_call: TRBD2; cdr3_aa: CASSLTKGGRPYNEQFF; cdr3_nt: TGTGCCAGCAGCTTAACAAAGGGCGGGAGGCCCTACAATGAGCAGTTCTTC
v_call: TRBV2; clone_size: few; j_call: TRBJ2-7; d_call: NA; cdr3_aa: CASSGTFLRSYEQYF; cdr3_nt: TGTGCCAGCAGTGGGACCTTTCTTCGTAGCTACGAGCAGTACTTC
v_call: TRBV5-1; clone_size: NA; j_call: TRBJ2-1; d_call: TRBD2; cdr3_aa: CASSLEAGVYNEQFF; cdr3_nt: TGCGCCAGCAGCTTGGAAGCGGGGGTCTACAATGAGCAGTTCTTC
v_call: TRBV7-2; clone_size: few; j_call: TRBJ2-7; d_call: NA; cdr3_aa: CASSSMDQSYEQYF; cdr3_nt: TGTGCCAGCAGCTCCATGGACCAATCCTACGAGCAGTACTTC
v_call: TRBV4-1; clone_size: NA; j_call: TRBJ1-1; d_call: NA; cdr3_aa: CASSRAPGLLNTEAFF; cdr3_nt: TGCGCCAGCAGCCGAGCTCCAGGGTTACTGAACACTGAAGCTTTCTTT
v_call: TRBV27; clone_size: NA; j_call: TRBJ2-5; d_call: NA; cdr3_aa: CASSSGYQETQYF; cdr3_nt: TGTGCCAGCAGTTCGGGCTACCAAGAGACCCAGTACTTC
v_call: TRBV7-9; clone_size: NA; j_call: TRBJ1-2; d_call: NA; cdr3_aa: CASSFVSQLNYGYTF; cdr3_nt: TGTGCCAGCAGCTTCGTAAGTCAGCTGAACTATGGCTACACCTTC
v_call: TRBV5-6; clone_size: once; j_call: TRBJ2-5; d_call: NA; cdr3_aa: CASSLGQLGQYF; cdr3_nt: TGTGCCAGCAGCTTGGGGCAGTTGGGCCAGTACTTC
v_call: TRBV4-2; clone_size: NA; j_call: TRBJ2-1; d_call: TRBD2; cdr3_aa: CASSQVAGEYNEQFF; cdr3_nt: TGTGCCAGCAGCCAAGTAGCGGGAGAGTACAATGAGCAGTTCTTC
v_call: TRBV28; clone_size: NA; j_call: TRBJ1-6; d_call: NA; cdr3_aa: CASRFLDSPLHF; cdr3_nt: TGTGCCAGCAGATTTTTGGATTCACCCCTCCACTTT
v_call: TRBV18; clone_size: NA; j_call: TRBJ2-1; d_call: NA; cdr3_aa: CASSPLGPKIEQFF; cdr3_nt: TGTGCCAGCTCACCATTGGGTCCTAAAATCGAGCAGTTCTTC
v_call: TRBV5-1; clone_size: NA; j_call: TRBJ1-2; d_call: TRBD1; cdr3_aa: CASSLGTGDFYGYTF; cdr3_nt: TGCGCCAGCAGCTTAGGGACAGGCGACTTCTATGGCTACACCTTC
v_call: TRBV27; clone_size: NA; j_call: TRBJ2-3; d_call: TRBD2; cdr3_aa: CASSRISLAGKTDTQYF; cdr3_nt: TGTGCCAGCAGCCGGATATCTCTAGCGGGAAAAACAGATACGCAGTATTTT
v_call: TRBV11-3; clone_size: NA; j_call: TRBJ1-1; d_call: NA; cdr3_aa: CASSLVSGAAEAFF; cdr3_nt: TGTGCCAGCAGCTTAGTTTCCGGGGCCGCTGAAGCTTTCTTT
v_call: TRBV5-4; clone_size: NA; j_call: TRBJ2-3; d_call: TRBD2; cdr3_aa: CASSQGLAVTDTQYF; cdr3_nt: TGTGCCAGCAGCCAGGGACTAGCGGTAACAGATACGCAGTATTTT
v_call: TRBV9; clone_size: NA; j_call: TRBJ2-2; d_call: NA; cdr3_aa: CASSVATGPLRPGELFF; cdr3_nt: TGTGCCAGCAGCGTAGCGACCGGGCCCCTGAGACCCGGGGAGCTGTTTTTT
v_call: TRBV7-2; clone_size: NA; j_call: TRBJ1-2; d_call: NA; cdr3_aa: CASSSGMAGGYTF; cdr3_nt: TGTGCCAGCAGCTCAGGCATGGCTGGAGGCTACACCTTC
v_call: TRBV4-1; clone_size: NA; j_call: TRBJ2-2; d_call: NA; cdr3_aa: CASSQPTGRRGELFF; cdr3_nt: TGCGCCAGCAGCCAGCCGACAGGACGTCGCGGGGAGCTGTTTTTT
v_call: TRBV2; clone_size: few; j_call: TRBJ1-4; d_call: NA; cdr3_aa: CASSEGDVAEKLFF; cdr3_nt: TGTGCCAGCAGTGAAGGGGACGTCGCTGAAAAACTGTTTTTT
v_call: TRBV25-1; clone_size: NA; j_call: TRBJ2-3; d_call: TRBD2; cdr3_aa: CASAETGTRSDTQYF; cdr3_nt: TGTGCCAGCGCAGAAACCGGGACTAGATCAGATACGCAGTATTTT
v_call: TRBV29-1; clone_size: NA; j_call: TRBJ2-7; d_call: NA; cdr3_aa: CSVGYSYEQYF; cdr3_nt: TGCAGCGTTGGGTACAGCTACGAGCAGTACTTC
v_call: TRBV2; clone_size: NA; j_call: TRBJ2-7; d_call: NA; cdr3_aa: CASSEATLPQYF; cdr3_nt: TGTGCCAGCAGTGAAGCGACTCTTCCGCAGTACTTC
v_call: TRBV7-9; clone_size: NA; j_call: TRBJ2-5; d_call: NA; cdr3_aa: CASISVRASQETQYF; cdr3_nt: TGTGCCAGCATCTCAGTGCGAGCTTCACAAGAGACCCAGTACTTC
v_call: TRBV6-5; clone_size: NA; j_call: TRBJ2-1; d_call: NA; cdr3_aa: CASSYGLARNNEQFF; cdr3_nt: TGTGCCAGCAGTTACGGGTTAGCGAGAAACAATGAGCAGTTCTTC
v_call: TRBV30; clone_size: NA; j_call: TRBJ1-2; d_call: TRBD1; cdr3_aa: CAWTRGPEIYGYTF; cdr3_nt: TGTGCCTGGACCAGGGGGCCGGAAATCTATGGCTACACCTTC
v_call: TRBV2; clone_size: NA; j_call: TRBJ1-1; d_call: TRBD1; cdr3_aa: CASTIRGGPNTEAFF; cdr3_nt: TGTGCCAGCACCATCAGGGGGGGCCCGAACACTGAAGCTTTCTTT
v_call: TRBV7-9; clone_size: NA; j_call: TRBJ1-3; d_call: NA; cdr3_aa: CASSPGTSSGNTIYF; cdr3_nt: TGTGCCAGCAGCCCCGGGACAAGCTCTGGAAACACCATATATTTT
v_call: TRBV28; clone_size: once; j_call: TRBJ1-1; d_call: NA; cdr3_aa: CASSLTTEAFF; cdr3_nt: TGTGCCAGCAGTTTAACCACTGAAGCTTTCTTT
v_call: TRBV28; clone_size: NA; j_call: TRBJ1-4; d_call: NA; cdr3_aa: CASRSNRPGRKKLFF; cdr3_nt: TGTGCCAGCAGGTCAAACAGGCCAGGGAGGAAAAAACTGTTTTTT
v_call: TRBV5-8; clone_size: NA; j_call: TRBJ1-2; d_call: NA; cdr3_aa: CASSLLNSNYGYTF; cdr3_nt: TGTGCCAGCAGCTTGTTAAACAGCAACTATGGCTACACCTTC
v_call: TRBV7-9; clone_size: NA; j_call: TRBJ1-1; d_call: TRBD1; cdr3_aa: CASSFRQGLNTEAFF; cdr3_nt: TGTGCCAGCAGCTTCAGACAGGGCCTGAACACTGAAGCTTTCTTT
v_call: TRBV4-2; clone_size: NA; j_call: TRBJ1-3; d_call: TRBD1; cdr3_aa: CASSQGAGGGGNTIYF; cdr3_nt: TGTGCCAGCAGCCAAGGGGCAGGGGGTGGGGGAAACACCATATATTTT
v_call: TRBV10-3; clone_size: NA; j_call: TRBJ1-2; d_call: TRBD1; cdr3_aa: CAISEAGTARGYTF; cdr3_nt: TGTGCCATCAGTGAGGCAGGGACAGCTAGGGGCTACACCTTC
v_call: TRBV5-1; clone_size: NA; j_call: TRBJ2-6; d_call: NA; cdr3_aa: CASSLRISGANVLTF; cdr3_nt: TGCGCCAGCAGCCTGAGAATCTCTGGGGCCAACGTCCTGACTTTC
v_call: TRBV30; clone_size: few; j_call: TRBJ1-2; d_call: NA; cdr3_aa: CAWSVPGGYGYTF; cdr3_nt: TGTGCCTGGAGTGTACCAGGTGGCTATGGCTACACCTTC
v_call: TRBV28; clone_size: NA; j_call: TRBJ2-5; d_call: NA; cdr3_aa: CASSSQESMQETQYF; cdr3_nt: TGTGCCAGCAGCTCACAGGAGTCCATGCAAGAGACCCAGTACTTC
v_call: TRBV29-1; clone_size: NA; j_call: TRBJ1-4; d_call: TRBD1; cdr3_aa: CSAYLDRQGNEKLFF; cdr3_nt: TGCAGCGCGTACTTAGACCGACAGGGGAATGAAAAACTGTTTTTT
v_call: TRBV19; clone_size: once; j_call: TRBJ1-5; d_call: TRBD1; cdr3_aa: CASSQGTGHQPQHF; cdr3_nt: TGTGCCAGTAGTCAAGGGACAGGGCATCAGCCCCAGCATTTT
v_call: TRBV5-1; clone_size: NA; j_call: TRBJ1-1; d_call: NA; cdr3_aa: CASSLGGRVGYTEAFF; cdr3_nt: TGCGCCAGCAGCTTGGGCGGCAGGGTAGGATACACTGAAGCTTTCTTT
v_call: TRBV7-9; clone_size: NA; j_call: TRBJ1-2; d_call: NA; cdr3_aa: CASSSSFPGWGYGYTF; cdr3_nt: TGTGCCAGCAGCTCCTCCTTTCCGGGGTGGGGATATGGCTACACCTTC
v_call: TRBV19; clone_size: NA; j_call: TRBJ1-5; d_call: TRBD1; cdr3_aa: CASSPRQGATRNQPQHF; cdr3_nt: TGTGCCAGTAGCCCACGACAGGGGGCCACCAGGAATCAGCCCCAGCATTTT